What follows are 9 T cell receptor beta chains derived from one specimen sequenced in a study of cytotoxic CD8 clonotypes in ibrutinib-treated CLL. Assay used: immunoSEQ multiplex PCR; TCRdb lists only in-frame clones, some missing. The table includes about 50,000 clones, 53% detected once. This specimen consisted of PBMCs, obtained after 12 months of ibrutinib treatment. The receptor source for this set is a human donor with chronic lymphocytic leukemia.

CDR3 bases: TGTGCCAGCAGCTTAGTCGAGGGGCACTATGGCTACACCTTC. Translating gives CASSLVEGHYGYTF. This chain joins TRBV7-8 and TRBJ1-2; tentative D call: TRBD1 (5 bases). V dropped 1 base and J dropped 3 bases, with 9 bases sitting between them. There are 14 residues in the CDR3. Germline V gene sequence: CDR1 SGHVS, CDR2 FQNEAQ.

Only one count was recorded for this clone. The CDR3 DNA follows: TGTGCCTGGAGTGTACGAGAGCGGGAGACCCAGTACTTC. As protein: CAWSVRERETQYF. The gene calls are TRBV30 and TRBJ2-5; possibly TRBD2 for D (5 bases). Trimming stripped 0 bases from V and 5 bases from J, with 10 bases between. From germline, CDR1 is GTSNPN and CDR2 SVGIG (reference sequence). This CDR3 region has 13 residues.

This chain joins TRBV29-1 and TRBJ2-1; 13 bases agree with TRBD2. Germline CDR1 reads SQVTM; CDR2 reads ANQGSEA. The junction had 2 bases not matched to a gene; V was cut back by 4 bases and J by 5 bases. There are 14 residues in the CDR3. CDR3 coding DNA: TGCAGCGTTGGGACTAGCGGGAGAAACAATGAGCAGTTCTTC. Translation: CSVGTSGRNNEQFF.

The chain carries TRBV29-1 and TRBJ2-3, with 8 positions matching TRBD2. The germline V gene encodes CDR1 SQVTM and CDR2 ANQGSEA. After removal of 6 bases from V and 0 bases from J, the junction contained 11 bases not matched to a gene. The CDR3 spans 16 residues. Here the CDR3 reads CSVTKLAELSTDTQYF. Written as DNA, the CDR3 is TGCAGCGTAACCAAACTAGCGGAACTAAGCACAGATACGCAGTATTTT.

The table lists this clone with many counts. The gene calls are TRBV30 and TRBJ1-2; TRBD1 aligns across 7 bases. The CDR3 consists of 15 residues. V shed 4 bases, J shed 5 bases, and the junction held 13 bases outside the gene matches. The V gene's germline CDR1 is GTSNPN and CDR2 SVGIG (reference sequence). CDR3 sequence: CAWTPPVTGWYGYTF. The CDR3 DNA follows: TGTGCCTGGACACCCCCCGTGACAGGGTGGTATGGCTACACCTTC.

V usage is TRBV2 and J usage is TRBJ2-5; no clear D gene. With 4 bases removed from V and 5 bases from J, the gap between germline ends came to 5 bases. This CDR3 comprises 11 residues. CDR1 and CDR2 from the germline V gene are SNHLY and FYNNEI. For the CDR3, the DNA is TGTGCCAGCAGTGTTTGGGAGACCCAGTACTTC. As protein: CASSVWETQYF.

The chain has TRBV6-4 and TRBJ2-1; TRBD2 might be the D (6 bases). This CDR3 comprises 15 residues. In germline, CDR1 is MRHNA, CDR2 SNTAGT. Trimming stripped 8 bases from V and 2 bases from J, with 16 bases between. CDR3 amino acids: CASPKRLATYNEQFF. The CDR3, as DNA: TGTGCCAGCCCCAAGCGGCTAGCGACCTACAATGAGCAGTTCTTC.

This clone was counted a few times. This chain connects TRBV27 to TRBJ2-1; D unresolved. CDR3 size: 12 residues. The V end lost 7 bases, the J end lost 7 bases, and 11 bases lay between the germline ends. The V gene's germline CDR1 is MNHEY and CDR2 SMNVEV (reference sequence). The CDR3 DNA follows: TGTGCCAGCACAGACCAGAGGAATGAGCAGTTCTTC. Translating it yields CASTDQRNEQFF.

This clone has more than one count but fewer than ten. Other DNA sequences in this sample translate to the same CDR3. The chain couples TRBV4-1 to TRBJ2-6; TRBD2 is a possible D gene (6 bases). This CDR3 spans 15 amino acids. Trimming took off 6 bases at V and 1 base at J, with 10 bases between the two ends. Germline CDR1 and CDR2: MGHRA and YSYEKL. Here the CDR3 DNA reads TGCGCCAGCAGTTTGGCGGGGTCTGGGGCCAACGTCCTGACTTTC. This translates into CASSLAGSGANVLTF.